A selection of T cell receptor beta chains follows, all from one sample in a study of T cell clones after liver transplantation. Measured with immunoSEQ multiplex PCR; TCRdb has only the in-frame clones, and not every one. The data contain more than 95,000 clones, under 90% of them singletons. The specimen comprised CD4+ T cells from blood, sampled 47 months after liver transplant. Receptors were obtained from a human patient who received a liver transplant. Certain T cells may be donor cells from the graft. Both conserved end residues are part of each CDR3. Fields, in order: D gene, V gene, J gene, clone size, CDR3 DNA, CDR3 protein. D genes are given only for firm matches. Only some rows state a clone size, as once, few, many or a class for expanded clones.

d_call: .
v_call: TRBV21-1
j_call: TRBJ2-1
clone_size: .
cdr3_nt: TGTGCCAGCAGCAAAGGACTATACGTGGGACTAATGAGTCTGACAAGCGGACCCTACAATGAGCAGTTCTTC
cdr3_aa: CASSKGLYVGLMSLTSGPYNEQFF

d_call: .
v_call: TRBV6-5
j_call: TRBJ2-1
clone_size: .
cdr3_nt: TGTGCCAGCAGCTTAGAGGGTTGGGGAATGGCTGAGCAGTTCTTC
cdr3_aa: CASSLEGWGMAEQFF

d_call: TRBD1
v_call: TRBV19
j_call: TRBJ1-4
clone_size: .
cdr3_nt: TGTGCCAGTAGCCAGGGGGCAACTAATGAAAAACTGTTTTTT
cdr3_aa: CASSQGATNEKLFF

d_call: .
v_call: TRBV6-1
j_call: TRBJ2-7
clone_size: .
cdr3_nt: TGTGCCAGCACGGACCTGACCCACTACGAGCAGTACTTC
cdr3_aa: CASTDLTHYEQYF

d_call: .
v_call: TRBV6-5
j_call: TRBJ2-5
clone_size: .
cdr3_nt: TGTGCCAGCAGGGTGGGTGGGGAGGTGTTAAAGACCCAGTACTTC
cdr3_aa: CASRVGGEVLKTQYF

d_call: .
v_call: TRBV5-1
j_call: TRBJ2-1
clone_size: .
cdr3_nt: TGCGCCAGCAGCTTGATAGGGGGAGACAATGAGCAGTTCTTC
cdr3_aa: CASSLIGGDNEQFF

d_call: .
v_call: TRBV5-6
j_call: TRBJ2-2
clone_size: once
cdr3_nt: TGTGCCAGCAGCTTGTGGCTACAGGGGAACACCGGGGAGCTGTTTTTT
cdr3_aa: CASSLWLQGNTGELFF

d_call: TRBD2
v_call: TRBV11-2
j_call: TRBJ2-1
clone_size: .
cdr3_nt: TGTGCCAGCACCTTTATCGGGCTAGCGGGAGGCGGCCGAGAGCAGTTCTTC
cdr3_aa: CASTFIGLAGGGREQFF

d_call: .
v_call: TRBV7-9
j_call: TRBJ1-1
clone_size: .
cdr3_nt: TGTGCCAGCAGACCAGACCTGAGCACTGAAGCTTTCTTT
cdr3_aa: CASRPDLSTEAFF

d_call: TRBD1
v_call: TRBV28
j_call: TRBJ1-5
clone_size: .
cdr3_nt: TGTGCCAGCAGTTGGGACAGGGCCGATCAGCCCCAGCATTTT
cdr3_aa: CASSWDRADQPQHF

d_call: .
v_call: TRBV25-1
j_call: TRBJ2-1
clone_size: once
cdr3_nt: TGTGCCAGCAGTGATCGCAGGACCTCTTGGAATGAGCAGTTCTTC
cdr3_aa: CASSDRRTSWNEQFF

d_call: .
v_call: TRBV10-2
j_call: TRBJ1-5
clone_size: .
cdr3_nt: TGCGCCAGCGGGGAAGATCAGCCCCAGCATTTT
cdr3_aa: CASGEDQPQHF

d_call: .
v_call: TRBV19
j_call: TRBJ1-4
clone_size: .
cdr3_nt: TGTGCCAGTCACAGGACCGCCTCGCGTAATGAAAAACTGTTTTTT
cdr3_aa: CASHRTASRNEKLFF

d_call: TRBD2
v_call: TRBV28
j_call: TRBJ2-7
clone_size: .
cdr3_nt: TGTGCCAGCAGTTTAGGGACTAGCGGGTCCTACGAGCAGTACTTC
cdr3_aa: CASSLGTSGSYEQYF

d_call: TRBD1
v_call: TRBV7-6
j_call: TRBJ2-3
clone_size: .
cdr3_nt: TGTGCCAGCAGCCTGGGACAGGGAGGGTTAGATACGCAGTATTTT
cdr3_aa: CASSLGQGGLDTQYF

d_call: .
v_call: TRBV5-1
j_call: TRBJ2-1
clone_size: .
cdr3_nt: TGCGCCAGCAGCTCCCTGGTCCAGGGGATAATTTACAATGAGCAGTTCTTC
cdr3_aa: CASSSLVQGIIYNEQFF

d_call: .
v_call: TRBV5-8
j_call: TRBJ1-5
clone_size: once
cdr3_nt: TGTGCCAGCAGCTTGGATGTCCGGACAAATCAGCCCCAGCATTTT
cdr3_aa: CASSLDVRTNQPQHF

d_call: .
v_call: TRBV28
j_call: TRBJ1-2
clone_size: .
cdr3_nt: TGTGCCAGCAGTTTATGGAGGGCCAGCCAAAGTTCGTATGGCTACACCTTC
cdr3_aa: CASSLWRASQSSYGYTF

d_call: TRBD1
v_call: TRBV7-9
j_call: TRBJ2-3
clone_size: .
cdr3_nt: TGTGCCAGCAGCTCCTACCAGGGGGTTCGTGGAGATACGCAGTATTTT
cdr3_aa: CASSSYQGVRGDTQYF

d_call: TRBD2
v_call: TRBV5-4
j_call: TRBJ2-3
clone_size: .
cdr3_nt: TGTGCCAGCAGCTTGGGAGGACTAGCCCGCACAGATACGCAGTATTTT
cdr3_aa: CASSLGGLARTDTQYF

d_call: .
v_call: TRBV6-5
j_call: TRBJ1-1
clone_size: .
cdr3_nt: TGTGCCAGCGCAAAGGGAATCGCCCAGGCCACTGAAGCTTTCTTT
cdr3_aa: CASAKGIAQATEAFF

d_call: .
v_call: TRBV5-5
j_call: TRBJ2-7
clone_size: .
cdr3_nt: TGTGCCAGCAGCTCAGGTTCGTGGAGGGCGAGTGGCGAGCAGTACTTC
cdr3_aa: CASSSGSWRASGEQYF

d_call: .
v_call: TRBV9
j_call: TRBJ1-2
clone_size: .
cdr3_nt: TGTGCCAGCAGCGTAGACGGTGGCGGGTATGGCTACACCTTC
cdr3_aa: CASSVDGGGYGYTF

d_call: .
v_call: TRBV10-3
j_call: TRBJ2-7
clone_size: .
cdr3_nt: TGTGCCATCAGTGAGGCAGGGATTTCCTACGAGCAGTACTTC
cdr3_aa: CAISEAGISYEQYF

d_call: .
v_call: TRBV27
j_call: TRBJ1-4
clone_size: .
cdr3_nt: TGTGCCAGCAGTTTAGGTTGGAGCGCAACTAATGAAAAACTGTTTTTT
cdr3_aa: CASSLGWSATNEKLFF

d_call: .
v_call: TRBV29-1
j_call: TRBJ1-2
clone_size: .
cdr3_nt: TGCAGCGTGCGACCTCGGGACGGTTCTAACTATGGCTACACCTTC
cdr3_aa: CSVRPRDGSNYGYTF

d_call: .
v_call: TRBV4-2
j_call: TRBJ2-5
clone_size: .
cdr3_nt: TGTGCCAGCAGCCAACTCGGACCGGGCGGTCAAGAGACCCAGTACTTC
cdr3_aa: CASSQLGPGGQETQYF

d_call: TRBD1
v_call: TRBV29-1
j_call: TRBJ1-1
clone_size: .
cdr3_nt: TGCAGCGTGGGGGGACAGGGTGGCACTGAAGCTTTCTTT
cdr3_aa: CSVGGQGGTEAFF

d_call: .
v_call: TRBV19
j_call: TRBJ1-1
clone_size: once
cdr3_nt: TGTGCCAGTAGTATGGGGGGCCGACATTTCACTGAAGCTTTCTTT
cdr3_aa: CASSMGGRHFTEAFF

d_call: TRBD2
v_call: TRBV7-7
j_call: TRBJ2-5
clone_size: .
cdr3_nt: TGTGCCAGCAGCTTAGCGGCTAGCGGTCTAGAGACCCAGTACTTC
cdr3_aa: CASSLAASGLETQYF

d_call: TRBD1
v_call: TRBV7-7
j_call: TRBJ2-1
clone_size: .
cdr3_nt: TGTGCCAGCAGCTTAGGGGACAGGGTGGGGGATGAGCAGTTCTTC
cdr3_aa: CASSLGDRVGDEQFF

d_call: .
v_call: TRBV6-1
j_call: TRBJ1-5
clone_size: .
cdr3_nt: TGTGCCAGTATCCCGGTCGGCAATCAGCCCCAGCATTTT
cdr3_aa: CASIPVGNQPQHF

d_call: TRBD1
v_call: TRBV18
j_call: TRBJ2-6
clone_size: .
cdr3_nt: TGTGCCAGCTCCGAACTCTATGGGACAGGGTCCGGGGCCAACGTCCTGACTTTC
cdr3_aa: CASSELYGTGSGANVLTF

d_call: TRBD1
v_call: TRBV10-3
j_call: TRBJ1-2
clone_size: few
cdr3_nt: TGTGCCATCAGTGACACGGACAGGGCCTCACGGGGGGATGGCTACACCTTC
cdr3_aa: CAISDTDRASRGDGYTF

d_call: TRBD2
v_call: TRBV19
j_call: TRBJ2-5
clone_size: .
cdr3_nt: TGTGCCAGCAAAGAGGGGCGTACGGGAGCGGGGGAGACCCAGTACTTC
cdr3_aa: CASKEGRTGAGETQYF

d_call: TRBD1
v_call: TRBV18
j_call: TRBJ1-2
clone_size: .
cdr3_nt: TGTGCCAGCTCACTTACGGACAGGGGAGTAAGTGGCTACACCTTC
cdr3_aa: CASSLTDRGVSGYTF

d_call: TRBD1
v_call: TRBV7-3
j_call: TRBJ2-7
clone_size: .
cdr3_nt: TGTGCCAGCAGCCCCGGACAGGTTTTCTCCTACGAGCAGTACTTC
cdr3_aa: CASSPGQVFSYEQYF

d_call: .
v_call: TRBV5-1
j_call: TRBJ2-5
clone_size: .
cdr3_nt: TGCGCCAGCAGCGGAAGGGACAAGAAAAAAGAGACCCAGTACTTC
cdr3_aa: CASSGRDKKKETQYF

d_call: TRBD1
v_call: TRBV27
j_call: TRBJ1-2
clone_size: .
cdr3_nt: TGTGCCAGCAGTCTTAACAGGGGGCTGAGTGGCTACACCTTC
cdr3_aa: CASSLNRGLSGYTF

d_call: .
v_call: TRBV12-2
j_call: TRBJ2-6
clone_size: .
cdr3_nt: TGTGCAAGTCGCCTGCACACAAAGTCGGGCCAACGTCCTGACTTC
cdr3_aa: CASRLHTKSGQRPDF

d_call: .
v_call: TRBV18
j_call: TRBJ2-7
clone_size: once
cdr3_nt: TGTGCCAGCTCCTTGTCGGGGGAGCCGTCCCACGAGCAGTACTTC
cdr3_aa: CASSLSGEPSHEQYF

d_call: .
v_call: TRBV6-1
j_call: TRBJ1-1
clone_size: .
cdr3_nt: TGTGCCAGCAGGGTTACATTCGACGGCACTGAAGCTTTCTTT
cdr3_aa: CASRVTFDGTEAFF

d_call: .
v_call: TRBV4-3
j_call: TRBJ1-3
clone_size: .
cdr3_nt: TGCGCCAGCTCCCTGACCCCACAGGGCGCGGGGTCTGGAAACACCATATATTTT
cdr3_aa: CASSLTPQGAGSGNTIYF

d_call: TRBD2
v_call: TRBV29-1
j_call: TRBJ2-3
clone_size: .
cdr3_nt: TGCAGCAGTAGGGAGGGGCTCGGGGGTCCCGATACGCAGTATTTT
cdr3_aa: CSSREGLGGPDTQYF

d_call: .
v_call: TRBV18
j_call: TRBJ1-2
clone_size: .
cdr3_nt: TGTGCCAGCTCAGGGACTTCCAACTATGGCTACACCTTC
cdr3_aa: CASSGTSNYGYTF

d_call: .
v_call: TRBV5-6
j_call: TRBJ2-7
clone_size: .
cdr3_nt: TGTGCCAGCAGCCGATGGCGGGACACCATTTACGAGCAGTACTTC
cdr3_aa: CASSRWRDTIYEQYF

d_call: .
v_call: TRBV2
j_call: TRBJ2-1
clone_size: .
cdr3_nt: TGTGCCAGCAGTGAGCGGGGACCCTCAAGCTCCTACAATGAGCAGTTCTTC
cdr3_aa: CASSERGPSSSYNEQFF

d_call: .
v_call: TRBV29-1
j_call: TRBJ2-7
clone_size: .
cdr3_nt: TGCAGCGTTGAAGGGTCCATCCGGGGCGGGCAGTACTTC
cdr3_aa: CSVEGSIRGGQYF

d_call: .
v_call: TRBV2
j_call: TRBJ2-2
clone_size: .
cdr3_nt: TGTGCCAGCAGTAAACGTTCAGGGGACACCGGGGAGCTGTTTTTT
cdr3_aa: CASSKRSGDTGELFF

d_call: .
v_call: TRBV7-9
j_call: TRBJ1-5
clone_size: once
cdr3_nt: TGTGCCAGCAGCTTAGACCAGGGGAGCTTCCAGCCCCAGCATTTT
cdr3_aa: CASSLDQGSFQPQHF

d_call: TRBD2
v_call: TRBV5-1
j_call: TRBJ2-5
clone_size: once
cdr3_nt: TGCGCCAGCAGCTTGGCCGGGGAGGGGACCCAGTACTTC
cdr3_aa: CASSLAGEGTQYF

d_call: .
v_call: TRBV27
j_call: TRBJ2-2
clone_size: .
cdr3_nt: TGTGCCAGCAGTTTGGGGTGGGTCTCCGGGGAGCTGTTTTTT
cdr3_aa: CASSLGWVSGELFF

d_call: .
v_call: TRBV2
j_call: TRBJ1-2
clone_size: few
cdr3_nt: TGTGCCAGCAGACAGGGTTTCTATGGCTACACCTTC
cdr3_aa: CASRQGFYGYTF

d_call: .
v_call: TRBV28
j_call: TRBJ1-1
clone_size: .
cdr3_nt: TGTGCCAGCAGTTTCCGAGGTGCTCAAGCTTTCTTT
cdr3_aa: CASSFRGAQAFF